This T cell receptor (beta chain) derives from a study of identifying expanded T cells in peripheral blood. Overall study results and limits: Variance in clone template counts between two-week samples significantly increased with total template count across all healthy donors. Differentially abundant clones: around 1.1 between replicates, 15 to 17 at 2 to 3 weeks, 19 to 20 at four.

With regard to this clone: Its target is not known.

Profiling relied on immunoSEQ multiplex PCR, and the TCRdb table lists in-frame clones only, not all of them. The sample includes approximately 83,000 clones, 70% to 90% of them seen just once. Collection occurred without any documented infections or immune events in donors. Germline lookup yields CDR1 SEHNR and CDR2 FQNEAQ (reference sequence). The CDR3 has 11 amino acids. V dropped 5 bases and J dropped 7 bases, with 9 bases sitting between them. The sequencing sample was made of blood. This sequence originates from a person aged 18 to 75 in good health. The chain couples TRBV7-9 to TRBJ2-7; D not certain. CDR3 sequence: CASSPGREQYF. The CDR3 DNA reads TGTGCCAGCAGCCCTGGGCGAGAGCAGTACTTC.